The T cell receptor (beta chain) under discussion was sequenced for a study of blood T cell repertoires in COVID-19. Study details: Some COVID-19 samples were acute and others convalescent; all came from the United States, Italy and Spain.

This CDR3 spans 16 amino acids. CDR1 is SGHRS and CDR2 is YFSETQ in the germline V gene. With 1 base removed from V and 4 bases from J, the gap between germline ends came to 15 bases. This clone was observed a few times. The authors' processing: Estimation of nucleated cell counts relied on the amplification of reference gene primers. Produced via immunoSEQ multiplex PCR; TCRdb's table is partial and in-frame only. Clonal size and the V and J genes are those of that table, whereas D and trimming came from the DNA. The table includes about 86,000 clones, approximately 83% detected once. The material sequenced was peripheral blood. This receptor was taken from a woman aged 80 or over with active or convalescent COVID-19. The J gene is TRBJ2-1, the V gene TRBV5-1; possibly TRBD1 for D (6 bases). In DNA form, the CDR3 reads TGCGCCAGCAGCTTGCGATATGGACAGCGGTACAATGAGCAGTTCTTC. Translation gives CASSLRYGQRYNEQFF.